The 2 T cell receptor beta chains below were found in one sample sequenced in a study of read filtering for tumor transcriptome and immune sequencing. From about 400 ng of RNA, a library with molecular barcoded alpha/delta and beta/gamma adaptors was made. MiXCR was run by TCRdb on the reads, yielding one entry per CDR3 protein. The data show about 60,000 distinct CDR3 sequences, with more than 11% seen just once and approximately 47% held by the top ten. Sequencing was done on a sample of a population of CD138-negative cells sorted from bone marrow. These receptors were obtained from a donor aged 40 or over with multiple myeloma.

This clonotype was observed a single time. With a much larger clone just one base away, this may be a read error. This rearrangement joins TRBV6-5 to TRBJ1-1; the match to TRBD1 covers 8 bases. This CDR3 has 14 residues. Germline V gene data show CDR1 as MNHEY and CDR2 as SVGAGI. The CDR3 nucleotides are TGTGCCAGCACCCACAGGGGGGGGAACGCTGAAGCTTTCTTT. It yields the protein CASTHRGGNAEAFF.

In this sample, this clonotype turned up many times. A read error may account for a junction end that differs from germline. This sequence joins TRBV7-8 and TRBJ1-1, with D perhaps TRBD1 (6 bases). The CDR3 spans 14 residues. CDR1 and CDR2 from the germline V gene are SGHVS and FQNEAQ. This CDR3 reads CASTLGGANTEAFF. CDR3 DNA: TGTGCCAGCACCTTAGGGGGTGCAAACACTGAAGCTTTCTTT.